This TCR beta chain was observed in a study of blood T cell repertoires in COVID-19. The wider study: Whether acute or convalescent, the COVID-19 samples came from the United States, Italy and Spain. T cells, B-cell-depleted T cells, or PBMCs provided the cDNA or gDNA that served as material.

Authors' processing steps: Reference gene primer amplification gave nucleated cell count estimates. Sequencing was performed with immunoSEQ multiplex PCR; in TCRdb, only in-frame clones are kept and a portion is missing. The DNA gave D and trimming, while V, J and clone size come from that table. The sample holds under 200,000 clones; about 85% are singletons and the top ten take approximately 9.4%. The CDR3 sequence is 11 residues long. V was trimmed by 5 bases and J by 11 bases, leaving 13 bases between them. Germline V CDR1 and CDR2: SNHLY, FYNNEI. This clonotype was sampled from a woman of 80 years or more with acute or convalescent COVID-19. Input material: peripheral blood. The gene calls are TRBV2 and TRBJ2-7; a possible D gene is TRBD1 (6 bases). The CDR3 DNA reads as TGTGCCAGCAGTCCCGGGGCAGGGGAGTACTTC. It codes for CASSPGAGEYF.